A single sample gave rise to the 17 T cell receptor beta chains below, sequenced in a study of cytomegalovirus exposure and HLA in healthy donors. 13 Jbeta primers and 60 Vbeta primers were used for the PCR. Only in-frame clones appear in the TCRdb table, and some are missing; sequencing was by immunoSEQ multiplex PCR. The specimen's table records tens of thousands of clones. Sequenced: PBMCs. The receptors here all came from a woman between 45 and 60 years old in good health and CMV-seropositive.

This chain links TRBV7-9 with TRBJ1-1, with 10 bases fitting TRBD1. The CDR3 runs 14 residues. CDR1 is SEHNR, CDR2 FQNEAQ, per germline (reference sequence). V shed 5 bases and J 6 bases; nucleotides not matched to a gene: 6. In DNA form, the CDR3 reads TGTGCCAGCAGCCCGAGGGGGACAGGGGCTGAAGCTTTCTTT. Protein sequence: CASSPRGTGAEAFF.

The rearrangement links TRBV6-1 to TRBJ2-5; possible D gene TRBD1, 6 bases. Germline V gene sequence: CDR1 MNHNS, CDR2 SASEGT. Trimming stripped 4 bases from V and 2 bases from J, with 14 bases between. The CDR3 spans 15 residues. CDR3 sequence (DNA): TGTGCCAGCAGTGGTTCATGGACAGCACAAGAGACCCAGTACTTC. Encoded protein: CASSGSWTAQETQYF.

The chain recombines TRBV27 with TRBJ2-1; 8 bases agree with TRBD1. Trimming took 6 bases from V and 7 from J; bases not matched to a gene: 8. Germline CDR1 and CDR2: MNHEY and SMNVEV (reference sequence). The CDR3 loop spans 14 amino acids. CDR3 residues: CASRGFQGANEQFF. The CDR3 nucleotides read TGTGCCAGCAGAGGATTCCAGGGGGCGAATGAGCAGTTCTTC.

The V gene is TRBV7-8, the J gene TRBJ2-1, with D perhaps TRBD2 (5 bases). V dropped 5 bases and J dropped 0 bases, with 11 bases sitting between them. CDR3 length equals 15 residues. Germline V lookup: CDR1 SGHVS, CDR2 FQNEAQ. The CDR3 DNA follows: TGTGCCAGCAGCCTACGGAGGAGCTCCTACAATGAGCAGTTCTTC. The encoded protein is CASSLRRSSYNEQFF.

This chain joins TRBV5-1 and TRBJ1-6, with 7 bases aligning to TRBD1. The germline V gene encodes CDR1 SGHRS and CDR2 YFSETQ. CDR3 length: 15 residues. Trimming removed 4 bases from V and 4 bases from J; junction bases left unmatched: 5. In nucleotides, the CDR3 is TGCGCCAGCAGCAGGTCGACAGGGTATAATTCACCCCTCCACTTT. It codes for CASSRSTGYNSPLHF.

The chain recombines TRBV7-2 with TRBJ2-1; possibly TRBD1 for D (5 bases). The ends were cut back, 7 bases at V and 0 bases at J, with 7 bases in the middle. Per the germline V gene, CDR1 is SGHTA and CDR2 is FQGNSA. This CDR3 comprises 13 residues. The chain's CDR3 is CASTGYSYNEQFF. Here the CDR3 DNA reads TGTGCCAGCACAGGGTACTCCTACAATGAGCAGTTCTTC.

The rearrangement uses TRBV5-6 and TRBJ2-3; tentatively, D is TRBD1 (6 bases). The CDR3 sequence is 15 residues long. Deletions cut 1 base from V and 2 bases from J, with 11 bases between. The V gene's germline CDR1 is SGHDT and CDR2 YYEEEE. The CDR3 here is CASSLLGGYTDTQYF. The CDR3 DNA sequence: TGTGCCAGCAGCTTGCTAGGGGGATACACAGATACGCAGTATTTT.

This chain joins TRBV5-1 and TRBJ2-1, with D hard to call. V lost 4 bases, J lost 5 bases, and 13 bases lay in between. Germline CDR1 and CDR2: SGHRS and YFSETQ. CDR3 length: 14 residues. The CDR3 DNA is TGCGCCAGCAGCCCCTACAGTACTCACAATGAGCAGTTCTTC. Its protein product is CASSPYSTHNEQFF.

The V call is TRBV19, the J call TRBJ1-2; D may be TRBD1 (6 bases). V was pared by 5 bases and J by 4 bases, with 11 bases between. The CDR3 has 13 amino acids. Germline V gene lookup returns CDR1 LNHDA and CDR2 SQIVND (reference sequence). The DNA for the CDR3 is TGTGCCAGTAGTCCTCAGGGGTTCTATGGCTACACCTTC. Translating it yields CASSPQGFYGYTF.

This chain joins TRBV18 and TRBJ1-1, with D perhaps matching TRBD1 (5 bases). CDR1 and CDR2 from the germline V gene are KGHSH and LQKENI. V was trimmed by 8 bases and J by 1 base, leaving 11 bases between them. The CDR3 covers 13 residues. The CDR3 loop reads CASTRAQNTEAFF. DNA for the CDR3: TGTGCCAGCACCAGGGCCCAGAACACTGAAGCTTTCTTT.

This chain connects TRBV6-5 to TRBJ2-3, with D possibly matching TRBD1 (6 bases). This CDR3 spans 15 amino acids. The V gene lost 6 bases and the J gene lost 3 bases, with 16 bases spanning the gap. The germline gives CDR1 MNHEY, CDR2 SVGAGI. The CDR3 region has the DNA TGTGCCAGCAGAGAAACCAGGGGTCGGACAGATACGCAGTATTTT. Translating it yields CASRETRGRTDTQYF.

V gene TRBV7-2 combines with J gene TRBJ2-7; perhaps TRBD2 as D (5 bases). CDR3 length equals 15 residues. Looked up from germline, CDR1 is SGHTA and CDR2 is FQGNSA. V lost 1 base and J 3 bases, leaving 13 bases between the germline ends. This CDR3 reads CASSLEVGASYEQYF. CDR3 bases: TGTGCCAGCAGCTTAGAGGTGGGAGCTAGCTACGAGCAGTACTTC.

The chain couples TRBV6-6 to TRBJ1-1; D possibly corresponds to TRBD1 (5 bases). The CDR3 runs to 15 residues. Germline V gives CDR1 MNHNY, CDR2 SVGAGI (reference sequence). V lost 2 bases and J lost 2, with 12 bases in between. This CDR3 reads CASSYSRGGNTEAFF. CDR3 DNA sequence: TGTGCCAGCAGTTACAGTCGGGGGGGAAACACTGAAGCTTTCTTT.

This chain joins TRBV28 and TRBJ1-1, with a tentative D call TRBD1 (5 bases). The CDR3 has 15 residues. V was cut by 8 bases and J by 0 bases, with 16 bases left in between. Germline-derived CDR1 and CDR2 are MDHEN and SYDVKM. CDR3 sequence: CASGGREEMNTEAFF. CDR3 DNA: TGTGCCAGCGGGGGTAGGGAGGAAATGAACACTGAAGCTTTCTTT.

The chain links TRBV23-1 to TRBJ2-5; TRBD1 matches 8 bases. TRBV23-1 qualifies as an ORF whose function is uncertain. CDR3 size: 16 residues. The V segment lost 4 bases and the J segment 0 bases; nucleotides outside the gene matches: 7. The CDR3 reads CASSLAGGLYQETQYF. In nucleotides, the CDR3 is TGCGCCAGCAGTCTAGCAGGGGGCCTGTACCAAGAGACCCAGTACTTC.

J is TRBJ1-3 and V is TRBV7-9, with a possible D match to TRBD1 (5 bases). The CDR3 loop spans 17 amino acids. Deletions cut 6 bases from V and 0 bases from J, with 18 bases between. CDR1 is SEHNR, CDR2 FQNEAQ, per germline (reference sequence). The CDR3 region has the DNA TGTGCCAGCAGGTCCAGACAGACAGTTCTCTCTGGAAACACCATATATTTT. Its protein is CASRSRQTVLSGNTIYF.

CDR3 loop: CASSLESGQYTEAFF. The CDR3 DNA follows: TGTGCCAGCAGCTTAGAATCGGGACAGTACACTGAAGCTTTCTTT. The rearrangement joins TRBV7-6 to TRBJ1-1; 7 nucleotides line up with TRBD1. Germline CDR1 reads SGHVS; CDR2 reads FNYEAQ. Losses at the gene ends were 1 base for V and 3 bases for J; bases not matched to a gene: 5. The CDR3 extends over 15 amino acids.